A selection of T cell receptor beta chains follows, all from one sample in a study of shared clonotypes between healthy human individuals. The data were produced by immunoSEQ multiplex PCR, yet TCRdb's version contains in-frame clones alone and is incomplete. The profile covers 2 million to 3 million clones, with approximately 94% appearing a single time and roughly 0.36% taken by the ten largest. Sequences were obtained from naive CD4+ T cells from PBMCs. The receptors stem from a man aged 18 to 30 in good health. Some clones in this sample may be carry-over from other donors' samples. Each CDR3 is given with its conserved first and last residue.

V: TRBV11-2
J: TRBJ2-7
CDR3: CASSLLLLGYEQYF

V: TRBV18
J: TRBJ1-3
CDR3: CASSAIHSGNTIYF

V: TRBV28
J: TRBJ2-2
CDR3: CASSSFSGAGELFF

V: TRBV4-2
J: TRBJ1-2
CDR3: CASSQGYGYGYTF

V: TRBV7-8
J: TRBJ1-2
CDR3: CASSLGRDRAGYGYTF

V: TRBV7-9
J: TRBJ2-7
CDR3: CASSRTDPYEQYF

V: TRBV28
J: TRBJ2-7
CDR3: CASISSTASYEQYF

V: TRBV7-6
J: TRBJ2-7
CDR3: CASSPRRDYNYEQYF

V: TRBV28
J: TRBJ2-3
CDR3: CASSSRRPQTGDTQYF

V: TRBV28
J: TRBJ1-2
CDR3: CASSLIGSSYGYTF

V: TRBV10-3
J: TRBJ1-4
CDR3: CAISELGQTNEKLFF

V: TRBV30
J: TRBJ1-6
CDR3: CACGPRGSPLHF

V: TRBV28
J: TRBJ2-1
CDR3: CASSSPKRDPTEQFF

V: TRBV9
J: TRBJ1-2
CDR3: CASSVGRYGYTF

V: TRBV9
J: TRBJ2-3
CDR3: CASSVEMMGVGTDTQYF

V: TRBV18
J: TRBJ1-2
CDR3: CASSQGARNYGYTF

V: TRBV2
J: TRBJ2-2
CDR3: CASGGLAGESGELFF

V: TRBV7-9
J: TRBJ2-2
CDR3: CASSLARAPNTGELFF

V: TRBV5-4
J: TRBJ2-1
CDR3: CATKNSGLAGGLSVNEQFF

V: TRBV11-2
J: TRBJ1-3
CDR3: CASSLSDRAYGNTIYF

V: TRBV7-9
J: TRBJ2-1
CDR3: CASSLGRRNEQFF

V: TRBV6-4
J: TRBJ2-1
CDR3: CASTSHEQFF

V: TRBV4-3
J: TRBJ1-5
CDR3: CASSQSTTYQPQHF

V: TRBV2
J: TRBJ1-4
CDR3: CASSEAGGRGGREKLFF

V: TRBV14
J: TRBJ1-1
CDR3: CASSRPNTEAFF

V: TRBV6-1
J: TRBJ2-3
CDR3: CASSERIAGGPRDTQYF

V: TRBV27
J: TRBJ1-5
CDR3: CASSRRDPGNQPQHF

V: TRBV5-6
J: TRBJ2-3
CDR3: CASSLPDREQGANTQYF